A single T cell receptor beta chain is shown here with its context. What it binds is not known. TCRdb re-derived calls from the RT-PCR reads in MiXCR, one entry per CDR3 protein. The sample has roughly 500,000 distinct CDR3 sequences; approximately 15% are singletons. These data originate in a study of response to subunit inactivated influenza vaccine. General study points: The authors suggested that few new T cells are recruited per seasonal influenza vaccination.

This TCR was sampled from a man between 50 and 75 years old who received an inactivated influenza vaccine. The sequencing here drew on CD4+ T cells sorted from PBMCs, taken less than 30 months after vaccination.

The CDR3 region is CASSSSWGSSGSSYEQYF. In nucleotides, the CDR3 is TGCGCCAGCAGCTCCTCTTGGGGGAGCAGCGGAAGCTCCTACGAGCAGTACTTC. The chain combines TRBV5-1 with TRBJ2-7; D possibly matches TRBD1 or TRBD2 (5 bases each). Trimming took off 3 bases at V and 0 bases at J, with 22 bases between the two ends. CDR1 and CDR2 from the germline V gene are SGHRS and YFSETQ. The CDR3 totals 18 residues.